The rows below give T cell receptor beta chains drawn from one sample of a study of shared clonotypes between healthy human individuals. Clones were read by immunoSEQ multiplex PCR, and TCRdb kept only the in-frame ones, dropping some. The profile covers around 2,000,000 clones, with about 95% appearing a single time and 0.9% to 1.4% taken by the ten largest. The specimen sequenced was naive CD8+ T cells sorted from blood. All receptors come from a man aged 18 to 29 in good health. CDR3s include the opening cysteine and the closing phenylalanine or tryptophan. A D gene is named only where the DNA matches it firmly. Expanded clones get a size class; other rows say once, few or many, or leave the size out.

>NA|TRBJ2-7|NA|TRBV27
TGTGCCAGCAGTTTAAAGGGGAACTCCTACGAGCAGTACTTC
CASSLKGNSYEQYF
>NA|TRBJ2-7|once|TRBV4-3
TGCGCCAGCAGTCCCCTAGGCGGTGTTAAGTACTTC
CASSPLGGVKYF
>NA|TRBJ1-4|NA|TRBV21-1
TGTGCCAGCAGCCTGACGGAATCTACTAATGAAAAACTGTTTTTT
CASSLTESTNEKLFF
>NA|TRBJ2-5|NA|TRBV5-1
TGCGCCAGCTCCCCCCGGGACATGGAGGAGACCCAGTACTTC
CASSPRDMEETQYF
>TRBD1|TRBJ1-2|NA|TRBV28
TGTGCCAGCAGTTTAGAAGGGGGCCCGCGCTATGGCTACACCTTC
CASSLEGGPRYGYTF
>NA|TRBJ1-5|NA|TRBV27
TGTGCCAGCAGCCCAACGGGACTTATCAATCAGCCCCAGCATTTT
CASSPTGLINQPQHF
>TRBD2|TRBJ2-5|NA|TRBV9
TGTGCCAGCAGCGTTGGGACTAGCGGACAGACCCAGTACTTC
CASSVGTSGQTQYF
>NA|TRBJ2-7|NA|TRBV18
TGTGCCAGCTCACCTCCTTTCACGGGACGGTGGTACTTC
CASSPPFTGRWYF
>NA|TRBJ2-7|once|TRBV28
TGTGCCAGCAGCCGGGACTTCGCACCCTCCTCCTACGAGCAGTACTTC
CASSRDFAPSSYEQYF
>TRBD1|TRBJ2-1|NA|TRBV11-2
TGTGCCAGCAGACCTAACCCGACAGGGTACAATGAGCAGTTCTTC
CASRPNPTGYNEQFF
>NA|TRBJ1-1|NA|TRBV6-1
TGTGCCAGCAGTGACGGAGTTTTGTGGAACACTGAAGCTTTCTTT
CASSDGVLWNTEAFF
>NA|TRBJ2-7|NA|TRBV7-9
TGTGCCAGCAGCTTAGTTCCCAGTAGTTCCTACGAGCAGTACTTC
CASSLVPSSSYEQYF
>TRBD1|TRBJ2-7|NA|TRBV29-1
TGCAGCGTTGGGGGGGACAGGGGATGGTACGAGCAGTACTTC
CSVGGDRGWYEQYF
>NA|TRBJ2-1|once|TRBV2
TGTGCCAGCAGAAGTCGCCCTGAACCCCTCTTC
CASRSRPEPLF
>TRBD1|TRBJ1-1|NA|TRBV6-6
TGTGCCACAACAGGGGGGGGGAGCACTGAAGCTTTCTTT
CATTGGGSTEAFF
>TRBD2|TRBJ2-7|NA|TRBV19
TGTGCCAGTAGTCCTCTAGCGGGGAGCTCCTACGAGCAGTACTTC
CASSPLAGSSYEQYF
>TRBD1|TRBJ2-3|NA|TRBV13
TGTGCCAGCAGTCAAGGGGAGGACAGGGGATTTACAGATACGCAGTATTTT
CASSQGEDRGFTDTQYF
>NA|TRBJ2-5|NA|TRBV7-9
TGTGCCAGCAGCTTACGGGAAGAGACCCAGTACTTC
CASSLREETQYF
>TRBD1|TRBJ1-1|NA|TRBV5-6
TGTGCCAGCAGCCCGGACCGGACAGGGGGCACTGAAGCTTTCTTT
CASSPDRTGGTEAFF
>TRBD1|TRBJ2-3|NA|TRBV12-5
TGTGCTAGTGGTTTTCAGGGGGCAGATACGCAGTATTTT
CASGFQGADTQYF
>NA|TRBJ1-3|NA|TRBV2
TGTGCCAGCAGTGAGGGCCGAAGCTCTGGAAACACCATATATTTT
CASSEGRSSGNTIYF
>TRBD1|TRBJ2-2|NA|TRBV14
TGTGCCAGCAGATTCGGGACAGGGAGTCCCGGGGAGCTGTTTTTT
CASRFGTGSPGELFF
>NA|TRBJ2-5|once|TRBV5-1
TGCGCCAGCAGCATCCCCGGGGATGAAGAGACCCAGTACTTC
CASSIPGDEETQYF
>NA|TRBJ2-7|NA|TRBV5-5
TGTGCCAGCAGCTTTATGTCCTACGAGCAGTACTTC
CASSFMSYEQYF
>NA|TRBJ2-1|NA|TRBV9
TGTGCCAGCAGCGTAGGTTTAGCCCCGACCTACAATGAGCAGTTCTTC
CASSVGLAPTYNEQFF
>TRBD1|TRBJ1-1|NA|TRBV30
TGTGCCTGGATTTACCAGGGGGCCACTGAAGCTTTCTTT
CAWIYQGATEAFF
>NA|TRBJ2-1|NA|TRBV30
TGTGCCTGGAGTGAAACCTACAATGAGCAGTTCTTC
CAWSETYNEQFF
>NA|TRBJ1-2|NA|TRBV6-1
TGTGCCAGCAGTGAAGGGGCAGGCCCCTATGGCTACACCTTC
CASSEGAGPYGYTF
>TRBD2|TRBJ2-7|NA|TRBV5-4
TGTGCCAGTCAGACTAGCGGGGGATCCGAGCAGTACTTC
CASQTSGGSEQYF
>NA|TRBJ2-2|NA|TRBV10-1
TGCGCCAGCAGTGATCACGGGGATAACACCGGGGAGCTGTTTTTT
CASSDHGDNTGELFF
>TRBD2|TRBJ2-5|once|TRBV29-1
TGCAGCGCAAGAGGACTAGGAGAAGAGACCCAGTACTTC
CSARGLGEETQYF
>NA|TRBJ2-1|once|TRBV5-4
TGTGCCAGCAGCCCCACCCAGAACAATGAGCAGTTCTTC
CASSPTQNNEQFF
>TRBD1|TRBJ2-5|NA|TRBV2
TGTGCCAGCAGTGAAAATGGACAGGTACAAGAGACCCAGTACTTC
CASSENGQVQETQYF
>NA|TRBJ2-7|NA|TRBV10-1
TGCGCCAGCAGTGACTCGACGTCGTTCTACGAGCAGTACTTC
CASSDSTSFYEQYF
>NA|TRBJ1-1|NA|TRBV6-5
TGTGCCAGCAGTTACGACAACACTGAAGCTTTCTTT
CASSYDNTEAFF
>NA|TRBJ1-4|NA|TRBV6-6
TGTGCCAGCAGTTACGGGAGTGGACTGTTTTTT
CASSYGSGLFF
>NA|TRBJ2-5|NA|TRBV7-7
TGTGCTAGCAGCTTAGGGCTGGGGCAAGAGACCCAGTACTTC
CASSLGLGQETQYF
>TRBD1|TRBJ1-2|NA|TRBV14
TGTGCCAGCAGCCGGACAGGGGGCGGCGGCTATGGCTACACCTTC
CASSRTGGGGYGYTF
>NA|TRBJ2-5|once|TRBV4-2
TGTGCCAGCAGCCAAGAAACAGGGTGGGACCAGTACTTC
CASSQETGWDQYF
>TRBD1|TRBJ1-4|NA|TRBV28
TGTGCCAGCAGAGAACAGGGGGCGGGCGTTGAAAAACTGTTTTTT
CASREQGAGVEKLFF
>NA|TRBJ1-2|NA|TRBV4-3
TGCGCCAGCAGCCAAGATCGCTCGGACGGACAAACTAACTATGGCTACACCTTC
CASSQDRSDGQTNYGYTF
>NA|TRBJ2-7|once|TRBV7-9
TGTGCCAGCAGCCCGGCTGGGGGATTCTACGAGCAGTACTTC
CASSPAGGFYEQYF
>TRBD2|TRBJ2-7|NA|TRBV6-1
TGTGCCAGCAGTGAAGCATTAAGCGGGAGGTACGAGCAGTACTTC
CASSEALSGRYEQYF
>NA|TRBJ2-7|NA|TRBV9
TGTGCCAGCAGCGTTACTAGTCTATGGGACGAGCAGTACTTC
CASSVTSLWDEQYF
>NA|TRBJ1-2|NA|TRBV15
TGTGCCACCAGCAGAGATTTGATAGGGGCCTATTCTGGCTACACCTTC
CATSRDLIGAYSGYTF
>NA|TRBJ2-3|NA|TRBV6-5
TGTGCCAGCAGTTACGGGCGGTCCACAGATACGCAGTATTTT
CASSYGRSTDTQYF
>NA|TRBJ2-3|NA|TRBV10-2
TGCGCCAGCAGTGCACTATCCACAGATACGCAGTATTTT
CASSALSTDTQYF
>NA|TRBJ2-7|NA|TRBV7-9
TGTGCCAGCAGCCCAGGAGAAGGCGTCTCCTACGAGCAGTACTTC
CASSPGEGVSYEQYF
>NA|TRBJ2-7|NA|TRBV2
TGTGCCAGCAGTTGGGACACGACTTCTCAGTACTTC
CASSWDTTSQYF
>TRBD2|TRBJ2-1|once|TRBV10-2
TGCGCCAGCAGTGAGTCAAGCGGGGGGCCCTCGACGGAAATCTTC
CASSESSGGPSTEIF